A single sample gave rise to the 14 T cell receptor beta chains below, sequenced in a study of T cell changes during pregnancy in multiple sclerosis. This table comes from immunoSEQ multiplex PCR, and its TCRdb copy is limited to in-frame clones, with some not included. Here the sample spans tens of thousands of clones, approximately 92% being singletons. This specimen consisted of peripheral blood, obtained in the third trimester of pregnancy. The receptor set was obtained from a female donor in good health, enrolled as a control in a pregnancy study.

The V gene is TRBV9, the J gene TRBJ2-7; possible D gene TRBD1, 7 bases. There are 15 residues in the CDR3. Per the germline V gene, CDR1 is SGDLS and CDR2 is YYNGEE. V was cut by 4 bases and J by 1 base, with 15 bases left in between. CDR3 loop: CASSPGGQRSYEQYF. Here the CDR3 DNA reads TGTGCCAGCAGCCCCGGGGGACAGAGATCCTACGAGCAGTACTTC.

The chain uses TRBV18 and TRBJ2-7, with 7 bases fitting TRBD2. Germline CDR1 is KGHSH and CDR2 is LQKENI. The trim removed 3 bases at V and 3 bases at J, leaving 11 bases unmatched. This CDR3 comprises 16 residues. CDR3: CASSPSWGAGNYEQYF. CDR3 nucleotide sequence: TGTGCCAGCTCACCTTCTTGGGGAGCGGGAAACTACGAGCAGTACTTC.

This clone was seen only a few times. The V gene is TRBV15, the J gene TRBJ2-1; D is perhaps TRBD2 (5 bases). Looked up from germline, CDR1 is LNHNV and CDR2 is YYDKDF (reference sequence). The CDR3 has 15 residues. V shed 0 bases and J shed 2 bases, with 8 bases lying between them. The CDR3 here is CATSREAEAYNEQFF. In nucleotides, the CDR3 is TGTGCCACCAGCAGAGAAGCGGAGGCCTACAATGAGCAGTTCTTC.

This clone has a single count. V usage is TRBV19 and J usage is TRBJ2-2; D may be TRBD1 (5 bases). CDR1 is LNHDA and CDR2 is SQIVND in the germline V gene (reference sequence). Between the trimmed V and J ends, which lost 5 bases and 5 bases, there was a span of 15 bases. This CDR3 region has 15 residues. The CDR3 DNA reads TGTGCCAGTAGTGTTTACGACAGTGAAACCGGGGAGCTGTTTTTT. Translated, it gives CASSVYDSETGELFF.

The gene calls are TRBV5-5 and TRBJ1-2; 7 bases align to TRBD1. Unmatched junction bases numbered 2, after V lost 4 bases and J lost 2 bases. The CDR3 is 13 amino acids. Looked up from germline, CDR1 is SGHKS and CDR2 is YYEKEE (reference sequence). This CDR3 is CASSPTGNYGYTF. CDR3 in DNA: TGTGCCAGCAGCCCGACAGGGAACTATGGCTACACCTTC.

V gene TRBV2 combines with J gene TRBJ2-7; D not resolved. Trimming took off 5 bases at V and 6 bases at J, with 8 bases between the two ends. The CDR3 totals 11 residues. Germline assignment: CDR1 SNHLY and CDR2 FYNNEI. The DNA of the CDR3 is TGTGCCAGCAGTCCGCGGTTCGAGCAGTACTTC. Translating gives CASSPRFEQYF.

Details on this clone: At one of its ends the junction is not consistent with the germline gene, which may arise from a read error. The V gene is TRBV5-4, the J gene TRBJ1-1; 12 positions agree with TRBD1. CDR1 SGHNT and CDR2 YYREEE come from the germline V gene (reference sequence). The CDR3 is 12 residues long. The CDR3 protein is CASSFGTGGLLF. The CDR3 coding sequence is TGTGCCAGCAGCTTCGGGACAGGGGGCCTCCTCTTT.

The chain uses TRBV28 and TRBJ2-1; 9 nucleotides align to TRBD1. The V segment lost 0 bases and the J segment 6 bases; nucleotides outside the gene matches: 0. CDR3 size: 14 residues. From germline, CDR1 is MDHEN and CDR2 SYDVKM. The CDR3 DNA reads as TGTGCCAGCAGTTTATGGGGACAGGGCAATGAGCAGTTCTTC. Protein product: CASSLWGQGNEQFF.

The V call is TRBV11-2, the J call TRBJ2-1; TRBD2 matches at 9 bases. This CDR3 region has 16 residues. The junction had 10 bases not matched to a gene; V was cut back by 3 bases and J by 7 bases. Germline V gives CDR1 SGHAT, CDR2 FQNNGV. CDR3 in DNA: TGTGCCAGCAGCTTTACTAGAGGTAGCGGGAGTAATGAGCAGTTCTTC. Translation gives CASSFTRGSGSNEQFF.

This sequence joins TRBV6-6 and TRBJ1-5; no firm D call. Trimming left V 5 bases short and J 3 bases short, with 8 bases between. The CDR3 covers 13 residues. The germline gives CDR1 MNHNY, CDR2 SVGAGI (reference sequence). This CDR3 is CASSSLYNQPQHF. In DNA, the CDR3 is TGTGCCAGCAGTAGCCTTTACAATCAGCCCCAGCATTTT.

This chain uses TRBV27 with TRBJ2-7; 8 positions match TRBD2. There are 15 residues in the CDR3. Looked up from germline, CDR1 is MNHEY and CDR2 is SMNVEV (reference sequence). After removal of 0 bases from V and 6 bases from J, the junction contained 7 bases not matched to a gene. CDR3 bases: TGTGCCAGCAGTTTATCTAGCGGGGATGTCATCGAGCAGTACTTC. Protein: CASSLSSGDVIEQYF.

The V and J genes are TRBV5-6 and TRBJ1-2, with TRBD1 matching 7 bases. Trimming at V came to 2 bases and at J to 6 bases, leaving 7 bases not matched to a gene. CDR1 SGHDT and CDR2 YYEEEE come from the germline V gene. The CDR3 is 14 residues long. For the CDR3, the DNA is TGTGCCAGCAGCTTCGAGACCAGGGGGGATGGCTACACCTTC. It specifies CASSFETRGDGYTF.

The gene calls are TRBV7-3 and TRBJ1-5; unclear D gene. The CDR3 is 13 residues long. Between the trimmed V and J ends, which lost 6 bases and 9 bases, there was a span of 15 bases. Germline values: CDR1 SGHTA, CDR2 FQGTGA. The CDR3 coding sequence is TGTGCCAGCAGACCTCCCGGAGATCGGCCCCAGCATTTT. Amino acids: CASRPPGDRPQHF.

V usage is TRBV6-5 and J usage is TRBJ1-3; maybe TRBD1 (5 bases). Germline CDR1 is MNHEY and CDR2 is SVGAGI. V was clipped by 5 bases and J by 4 bases, with 15 bases between them. The CDR3 contains 15 residues. Here the CDR3 DNA reads TGTGCCAGCAGTCTGCGTCCAGGGTACGGAAACACCATATATTTT. As protein: CASSLRPGYGNTIYF.